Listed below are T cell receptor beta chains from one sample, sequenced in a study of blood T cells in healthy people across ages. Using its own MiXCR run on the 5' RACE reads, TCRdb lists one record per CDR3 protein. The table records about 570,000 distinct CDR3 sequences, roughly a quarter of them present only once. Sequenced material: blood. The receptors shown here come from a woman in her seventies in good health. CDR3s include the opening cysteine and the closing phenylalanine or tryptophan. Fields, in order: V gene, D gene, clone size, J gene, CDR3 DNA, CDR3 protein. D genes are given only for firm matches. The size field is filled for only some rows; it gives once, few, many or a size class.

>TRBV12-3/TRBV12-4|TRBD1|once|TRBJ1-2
TGTGCCAGCAGTTTATCTTCCGGGACAGGGTGGGCTGGCTACACCTTC
CASSLSSGTGWAGYTF
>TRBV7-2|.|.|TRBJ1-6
TGTGCCAGCAGCTTTCAGACCTCCTATAATTCACCCCTCCACTTT
CASSFQTSYNSPLHF
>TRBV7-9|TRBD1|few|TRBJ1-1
TGTGCCAGCAGCTCACAGGGGGATAGGCCCACTGAAGCTTTCTTT
CASSSQGDRPTEAFF
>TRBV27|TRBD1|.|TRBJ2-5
TGTGCCAGCAGTCCCATAGGACAGGGAAGAGAGACCCAGTACTTC
CASSPIGQGRETQYF
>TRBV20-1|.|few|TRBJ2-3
TGCAGTGCTATAGGGGGGCAGATAGATACGCAGTATTTT
CSAIGGQIDTQYF
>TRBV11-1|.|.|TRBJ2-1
TGTGCCAGCAGCCTTAGACTAGTTCCATCCTACAATGAGCAGTTCTTC
CASSLRLVPSYNEQFF
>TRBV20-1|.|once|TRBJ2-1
TGCAGTGCTCGGCCCAATGAGCACTTCTTC
CSARPNEHFF
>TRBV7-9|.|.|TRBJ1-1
TGTGCCAGCAGCCAGTTACGGACAGCGAACACTGAAGCTTTCTTT
CASSQLRTANTEAFF
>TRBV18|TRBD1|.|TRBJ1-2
TGTGCCAGCTCACGTACAGGGGATCTTGGCTACACCTTC
CASSRTGDLGYTF
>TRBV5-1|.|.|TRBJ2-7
TGCGCCAGCAGCTCCGCTACCTACGAGCAGTACTTC
CASSSATYEQYF
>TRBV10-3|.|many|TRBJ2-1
TGTGCCATCAGTCCTGACACACACAATGAGCAGTTCTTC
CAISPDTHNEQFF
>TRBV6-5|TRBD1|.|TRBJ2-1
TGTGCCAGCATCTCACGACAGGGGAACTACAATGAGCAGTTCTTC
CASISRQGNYNEQFF
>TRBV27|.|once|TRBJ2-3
TGTGCCAGCAGGAGTCGGGGGGCCCGCACAGATACGCAGTATTTT
CASRSRGARTDTQYF
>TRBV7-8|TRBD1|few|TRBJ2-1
TGTGCCAGCAACCGGGACAGGGTCGGTGAGCAGTTCTTC
CASNRDRVGEQFF
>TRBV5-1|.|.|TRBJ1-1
TGCGCCAGCAGCTTGGCCTCGGTAAACACTGAAGCTTTCTTT
CASSLASVNTEAFF
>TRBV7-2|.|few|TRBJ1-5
TGTGCCAGCAGCCAAGTCAGGAATCAGCCCCAGCATTTT
CASSQVRNQPQHF
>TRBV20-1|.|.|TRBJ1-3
TGCAGTGCACAAGAAAGGGGTGGAAACACCATATATTTT
CSAQERGGNTIYF
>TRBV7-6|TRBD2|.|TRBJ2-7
TGTGCCAGCAGCCCTAGCGGGGACGAGCAGTACTTC
CASSPSGDEQYF
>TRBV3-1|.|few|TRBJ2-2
TGTGCCAGCAGCCAGGGAGTTAGGAACACCGGGGAGCTGTTTTTT
CASSQGVRNTGELFF
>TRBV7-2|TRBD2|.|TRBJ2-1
TGTGCCAGCCTGCGGGGAGCGGGGGTCTCCCTTTACAATGAGCAGTTCTTC
CASLRGAGVSLYNEQFF
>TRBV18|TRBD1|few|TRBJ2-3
TGTGCCAGCTCATCGACAGGGTTAGATACGCAGTATTTT
CASSSTGLDTQYF
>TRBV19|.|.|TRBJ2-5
TGTGCCAGTAGTATAGGCCCCCAAGAGACCCAGTACTTC
CASSIGPQETQYF